This TCR beta chain was observed in a study of OX40 agonist ivuxolimab in advanced cancers. This clone was counted a single time. The antigen is not known. Study outcomes and limitations: At 0.1 to 3.0 mg/kg and by week 6, CD4+ and CD8+ T cells in the blood had expanded clonally.

The assay was immunoSEQ multiplex PCR, and TCRdb's table has in-frame clones only and misses some. The data contain 150,000 to 170,000 clones, 85% to 95% of them singletons. The source is an adult with an advanced solid tumor such as melanoma, head and neck, liver or kidney cancer. The material was CD4+ or CD8+ T cells sorted from blood, obtained in a trial of the OX40 agonist ivuxolimab.

The CDR3, as DNA: TGTGCCAGCCGACGCGGGGCCCTAAAGTACTTC. This encodes CASRRGALKYF. The rearrangement links TRBV6-5 to TRBJ2-7; D perhaps matches TRBD2 (6 bases). Trimming removed 8 bases at V and 11 bases at J, with 16 bases between. The CDR3 runs 11 residues. Germline CDR1 MNHEY, CDR2 SVGAGI.